The 20 T cell receptor beta chains in this list originate from one sample, sequenced in a study of shared clonotypes between healthy human individuals (dated by TCRdb to the early 2020s). Library preparation was by the immunoSEQ multiplex PCR assay. Sourced from immuneACCESS, this table was stored by TCRdb with only in-frame sequences that have V and J called. A share of the clones is absent; for the studies checked, an unresolved V gene accounts for under half, and the remainder has no known explanation. This sample has fewer than 1.8 million clones in its table, and approximately 98.5% of those were observed once. Jointly, the top ten make up 0.3% to 0.45% of the sample. The sample consisted of naive CD4+ T cells sorted from blood. In light of the paper, this sample's cell subset or site label describes: CD45RA+ positively selected. The receptor set was obtained from a man aged 30-40 years in good health.

The V gene is TRBV11-2, the J gene TRBJ2-5; D remains unclear. The CDR3 is made up of 13 amino acids. V was clipped by 3 bases and J by 4 bases, with 9 bases between them. The V gene's germline CDR1 is SGHAT and CDR2 FQNNGV. This CDR3 is CASSFGWGETQYF. The CDR3 coding sequence is TGTGCCAGCAGCTTTGGATGGGGAGAGACCCAGTACTTC.

The V call is TRBV6-4, the J call TRBJ2-3; 8 nucleotides align to TRBD2. There are 13 residues in the CDR3. The V gene's germline CDR1 is MRHNA and CDR2 SNTAGT. Trimming at V came to 5 bases and at J to 3 bases, leaving 1 base not matched to a gene. The CDR3 DNA reads as TGTGCCAGCAGTACTAGCGGTACAGATACGCAGTATTTT. Protein product: CASSTSGTDTQYF.

The rearrangement uses TRBV28 and TRBJ2-3, with TRBD2 matching over 9 bases. The germline CDR1 and CDR2 sequences are MDHEN and SYDVKM. The CDR3 has 17 amino acids. V shed 3 bases and J 0 bases; nucleotides not matched to a gene: 7. CDR3 nucleotides: TGTGCCAGCAGTTTTTTTGCTAGCGGGACTAGCACAGATACGCAGTATTTT. Its protein product is CASSFFASGTSTDTQYF. Looking up the rest from reference TRBV28 and TRBJ2-3 gives the full variable domain: DVKVTQSSRYLVKRTGEKVFLECVQDMDHENMFWYRQDPGLGLRLIYFSYDVKMKEKGDIPEGYSVSREKKERFSLILESASTNQTSMYLCASSFFASGTSTDTQYFGPGTRLTVL.

J is TRBJ2-7 and V is TRBV28; D might be TRBD2 (6 bases). The CDR3 is 15 amino acids. Trimming pared 3 bases from V and 3 bases from J, leaving 15 bases between. Germline V gene sequence: CDR1 MDHEN, CDR2 SYDVKM. CDR3 sequence (DNA): TGTGCCAGCAGTTTTACTCGACTAGATCGCTACGAGCAGTACTTC. Translated, it gives CASSFTRLDRYEQYF.

A single count supports this clone. CDR3 sequence (DNA): TGCGCCAGCAGCCCACGACTAGATAGAGAGACCCAGTACTTC. Its translation: CASSPRLDRETQYF. This rearrangement joins TRBV5-1 to TRBJ2-5, with a tentative D call TRBD2 (6 bases). CDR1 is SGHRS, CDR2 YFSETQ, per germline. Trimming took off 4 bases at V and 4 bases at J, with 14 bases between the two ends. The CDR3 covers 14 residues.

The rearrangement links TRBV29-1 to TRBJ2-3; perhaps TRBD2 as D (5 bases). The CDR3 is made up of 15 amino acids. CDR1 SQVTM and CDR2 ANQGSEA come from the germline V gene. With 3 bases removed from V and 0 bases from J, the gap between germline ends came to 13 bases. This CDR3 is CSVDYAGLSTDTQYF. CDR3 DNA: TGCAGCGTTGATTATGCCGGACTTAGCACAGATACGCAGTATTTT.

This clone was recorded only once. The chain joins TRBV30 to TRBJ2-5; 9 bases fit TRBD2. CDR1 GTSNPN and CDR2 SVGIG come from the germline V gene (reference sequence). Unmatched junction bases numbered 19, after V lost 2 bases and J lost 3 bases. The CDR3 loop spans 19 amino acids. CDR3 in DNA: TGTGCCTGGAGTCTCCACCCCCCCGGGATAGCGGGAGTGAAAGAGACCCAGTACTTC. It yields the protein CAWSLHPPGIAGVKETQYF.

The chain couples TRBV6-1 to TRBJ2-1, with D uncertain. Trimming took off 2 bases at V and 5 bases at J, with 10 bases between the two ends. The CDR3 length is 14 residues. Germline-derived CDR1 and CDR2 are MNHNS and SASEGT. The chain's CDR3 is CASSELNRDNEQFF. The DNA of the CDR3 is TGTGCCAGCAGTGAACTAAATCGGGACAATGAGCAGTTCTTC.

This clone is a singleton in its sample. The V call is TRBV5-1, the J call TRBJ2-2, with 10 positions matching TRBD2. The V and J ends lost 4 bases and 2 bases, in that order; junction bases with no gene match: 5. The CDR3 has 16 residues. Germline CDR1 and CDR2: SGHRS and YFSETQ. The CDR3 nucleotides are TGCGCCAGCAGCCGGACTAGCGGACTAAACACCGGGGAGCTGTTTTTT. Residues: CASSRTSGLNTGELFF. The whole variable domain, filled in from reference TRBV5-1 and TRBJ2-2, reads KAGVTQTPRYLIKTRGQQVTLSCSPISGHRSVSWYQQTPGQGLQFLFEYFSETQRNKGNFPGRFSGRQFSNSRSEMNVSTLELGDSALYLCASSRTSGLNTGELFFGEGSRLTVL.

The chain couples TRBV5-1 to TRBJ2-5; possibly TRBD1 or TRBD2 for D (5 bases each). V was cut by 3 bases and J by 1 base, with 22 bases left in between. The CDR3 is 18 amino acids. Germline V lookup: CDR1 SGHRS, CDR2 YFSETQ. Here the CDR3 reads CASSSPGPPSLFQETQYF. The CDR3 nucleotides are TGCGCCAGCAGCTCCCCGGGGCCCCCTTCCCTGTTCCAAGAGACCCAGTACTTC.

This clone is a singleton in its sample. The chain employs TRBV7-9 and TRBJ2-4; no reliable D call. Trimming took 3 bases from V and 1 from J, leaving 10 bases between them. This CDR3 contains 15 residues. Germline V gene sequence: CDR1 SEHNR, CDR2 FQNEAQ (reference sequence). CDR3 DNA sequence: TGTGCCAGCAGCTTGGAAGTAGGGGCCAAAAACATTCAGTACTTC. Its translation: CASSLEVGAKNIQYF.

The chain uses TRBV9 and TRBJ1-4, with D possibly matching TRBD1 (5 bases). This CDR3 contains 15 residues. With 0 bases removed from V and 8 bases from J, the gap between germline ends came to 14 bases. Per the germline V gene, CDR1 is SGDLS and CDR2 is YYNGEE. CDR3 amino acids: CASSVGAPGDEKLFF. CDR3 coding DNA: TGTGCCAGCAGCGTAGGAGCACCGGGGGACGAAAAACTGTTTTTT.

The chain has TRBV5-1 and TRBJ2-3, with 10 positions matching TRBD2. Germline CDR1 and CDR2: SGHRS and YFSETQ. V lost 0 bases and J lost 6; bases outside the gene matches: 7. This CDR3 is 16 amino acids long. As DNA, the CDR3 is TGCGCCAGCAGCTTGGAACCAGCGGGAGGGCGGGATACGCAGTATTTT. This translates into CASSLEPAGGRDTQYF.

This sequence joins TRBV2 and TRBJ2-3, with TRBD1 matching 9 bases. Germline V gives CDR1 SNHLY, CDR2 FYNNEI. J lost 4 bases, V lost 6 bases, and 17 bases had no gene match. The CDR3 covers 18 residues. CDR3 nucleotide sequence: TGTGCCAGCAGCGTACTTCTCCGGGACAGGGTAGTTGCAGATACGCAGTATTTT. Translated, it gives CASSVLLRDRVVADTQYF.

The sample holds one count of this clone. The chain has TRBV2 and TRBJ2-6, with TRBD1 matching over 11 bases. CDR1 is SNHLY and CDR2 is FYNNEI in the germline V gene. The CDR3 contains 18 residues. V lost 6 bases to trimming and J lost 1 base; unmatched junction nucleotides: 8. CDR3 loop: CASRHPRDRGSGANVLTF. In DNA form, the CDR3 reads TGTGCCAGCAGGCACCCTCGGGACAGGGGGTCTGGGGCCAACGTCCTGACTTTC.

This sequence joins TRBV5-1 and TRBJ2-5, with TRBD2 matching 10 bases. The V gene end was trimmed by 1 base and the J gene end by 4 bases; junction bases not matched to a gene: 7. Germline CDR1 and CDR2: SGHRS and YFSETQ. CDR3 size: 16 residues. This CDR3 reads CASSLRPSGSGETQYF. CDR3 sequence (DNA): TGCGCCAGCAGCTTGCGGCCTAGCGGGAGTGGAGAGACCCAGTACTTC.

The rearrangement joins TRBV29-1 to TRBJ2-3, with 9 bases matching TRBD2. The CDR3 runs to 14 residues. V was pared by 6 bases and J by 1 base, with 5 bases of the junction left unmatched. The germline V gene has CDR1 SQVTM and CDR2 ANQGSEA. CDR3 sequence: CSVGTSRGTDTQYF. CDR3 coding DNA: TGCAGCGTCGGGACTAGCAGGGGCACAGATACGCAGTATTTT.

The rearrangement links TRBV5-4 to TRBJ2-5, with TRBD1 matching over 7 bases. V was pared by 2 bases and J by 4 bases, with 8 bases of the junction left unmatched. The CDR3 loop spans 15 amino acids. The germline V gene encodes CDR1 SGHNT and CDR2 YYREEE (reference sequence). The CDR3: CASSLNPTGSETQYF. The DNA of the CDR3 is TGTGCCAGCAGCTTAAACCCGACAGGGTCAGAGACCCAGTACTTC.

The chain links TRBV6-6 to TRBJ2-7, with 8 bases aligning to TRBD2. V dropped 8 bases and J dropped 2; count of bases not matched to a gene: 8. The germline gives CDR1 MNHNY, CDR2 SVGAGI (reference sequence). The CDR3 runs 14 residues. CDR3 sequence reads: CASSPAGAPYEQYF. The CDR3 nucleotides are TGTGCCAGCTCGCCAGCGGGAGCCCCCTACGAGCAGTACTTC.

CDR3 DNA: TGTGCCAGCTCACCACAGTGGGTATCACCCTACGAGCAGTACTTC. Translated, it gives CASSPQWVSPYEQYF. The genes are TRBV18 and TRBJ2-7, with D unclear. Trimming cost V 1 base and J 2 bases, with 12 bases left between them. This CDR3 region has 15 residues. CDR1 is KGHSH, CDR2 LQKENI, per germline.